The 11 T cell receptor beta chains reported below all come from one sample, sequenced in a study of blood T cells in healthy people across ages. With a J-beta primer mix and a sample-barcoded 5' primer, a second PCR ran 7 to 11 cycles. TCRdb re-called the 5' RACE reads through MiXCR, storing one row per CDR3 protein. The table includes 650,000 to 1,000,000 distinct CDR3 sequences, around 36% detected once. Sequencing was done on a sample of blood. Receptors were obtained from a man in his late teens or twenties in good health.

This clonotype has a handful of counts. The genes are TRBV7-9 and TRBJ2-3; 10 positions agree with TRBD1. Germline-derived CDR1 and CDR2 are SEHNR and FQNEAQ (reference sequence). The CDR3 is 20 amino acids. The V and J ends lost 5 bases and 5 bases, in that order; junction bases with no gene match: 22. DNA of the CDR3: TGTGCCAGCAGCCCCCCCCCCGGGACAGGGGTTGTATCTTTTCGAGATACGCAGTATTTT. Translated: CASSPPPGTGVVSFRDTQYF. Full variable domain (missing parts from reference TRBV7-9 and TRBJ2-3): DTGVSQNPRHKITKRGQNVTFRCDPISEHNRLYWYRQTLGQGPEFLTYFQNEAQLEKSRLLSDRFSAERPKGSFSTLEIQRTEQGDSAMYLCASSPPPGTGVVSFRDTQYFGPGTRLTVL.

This clonotype was counted once. At one of its ends the junction is not consistent with the germline gene, which may arise from a read error. V usage is TRBV7-6 and J usage is TRBJ2-3; 9 bases are a match to TRBD2. This CDR3 comprises 16 residues. From germline, CDR1 is SGHVS and CDR2 FNYEAQ. DNA of the CDR3: TGTGCCGGCAGCTTACCGGGCGGGGGGGGCACAGATACGCAGTATTTT. As protein: CAGSLPGGGGTDTQYF.

In this sample, this clonotype turned up a few times. The chain is built from TRBV6-5 and TRBJ2-7, with D perhaps matching TRBD1 (6 bases). V lost 6 bases, J lost 0 bases, and 15 bases lay in between. The length of the CDR3 is 15 residues. Germline V CDR1 and CDR2: MNHEY, SVGAGI. CDR3 sequence reads: CASSPLAGDSYEQYF. The CDR3 region has the DNA TGTGCCAGCAGCCCCTTAGCAGGGGACTCCTACGAGCAGTACTTC.

There are a few counts of this clonotype. V is TRBV28 and J is TRBJ2-7; 7 bases line up with TRBD2. Per germline, CDR1 MDHEN and CDR2 SYDVKM. This CDR3 is built from 13 residues. Trimming cost V 5 bases and J 9 bases; bases outside gene matches: 10. CDR3 coding DNA: TGTGCCAGCAGTCCCCCCCTCGGGGGGTGGCAGTACTTC. This translates into CASSPPLGGWQYF. The whole variable domain, filled in from reference TRBV28 and TRBJ2-7, reads DVKVTQSSRYLVKRTGEKVFLECVQDMDHENMFWYRQDPGLGLRLIYFSYDVKMKEKGDIPEGYSVSREKKERFSLILESASTNQTSMYLCASSPPLGGWQYFGPGTRLTVT.

This clonotype was observed a few times. A much more abundant neighbour one base away suggests this may be a read error. The chain has TRBV27 and TRBJ1-5; possibly TRBD1 for D (6 bases). There are 13 residues in the CDR3. Germline V CDR1 and CDR2: MNHEY, SMNVEV (reference sequence). V was clipped by 4 bases and J by 6 bases, with 10 bases between them. CDR3 DNA sequence: TGTGCCAGCAGTTCTGGGGGCAGTCAGCCCCAGCATTTT. Translated, it gives CASSSGGSQPQHF.

The V gene is TRBV12-3 or TRBV12-4, the J gene TRBJ2-5, with 11 bases aligning to TRBD1. The CDR3 has 15 amino acids. Trimming at V came to 5 bases and at J to 3 bases, leaving 5 bases not matched to a gene. This CDR3 reads CASSHRDRGKETQYF. CDR3 in DNA: TGTGCCAGCAGTCACCGGGACAGGGGGAAAGAGACCCAGTACTTC.

The chain is built from TRBV20-1 and TRBJ2-1; 12 bases match TRBD2. The V segment lost 0 bases and the J segment 9 bases; nucleotides outside the gene matches: 12. Germline V gene sequence: CDR1 DFQATT, CDR2 SNEGSKA (reference sequence). The CDR3 runs to 17 residues. CDR3 DNA sequence: TGCAGTGCTAGAGATCGGCTAGCGGGGGGGTCCGGAAGTGAGCAGTTCTTC. It translates to CSARDRLAGGSGSEQFF.

This clonotype was detected many times. This chain links TRBV5-1 with TRBJ2-1; TRBD1 agrees at 9 bases. The V gene end was trimmed by 3 bases and the J gene end by 4 bases; junction bases not matched to a gene: 5. CDR1 SGHRS and CDR2 YFSETQ come from the germline V gene. The CDR3 contains 15 residues. The CDR3 nucleotides are TGCGCCAGCAGCTCGGACAGGGGCCTATACAATGAGCAGTTCTTC. This gives the protein CASSSDRGLYNEQFF.

To note about this clonotype: The junction differs from germline at one of its ends, possibly a read error. DNA of the CDR3: TGCAGTACTCCGACAGGGGCGATGAACACTGAAACTTTCTTT. It translates to CSTPTGAMNTETFF. This chain uses TRBV20-1 with TRBJ1-1, with 8 nucleotides matching TRBD1. Looked up from germline, CDR1 is DFQATT and CDR2 is SNEGSKA (reference sequence). The CDR3 has 14 amino acids.

V gene TRBV7-3 combines with J gene TRBJ2-7; 7 bases are shared with TRBD1. Germline trimming cut 5 bases from V and 2 bases from J; bases unmatched to any gene: 9. The CDR3 is made up of 15 amino acids. CDR1 is SGHTA, CDR2 FQGTGA, per germline. CDR3 residues: CASSTQPGTAYEQYF. CDR3 nucleotides: TGTGCCAGCAGCACTCAACCCGGGACAGCCTACGAGCAGTACTTC.

This clonotype showed up just a few times. The CDR3 protein is CASMGSGGTKNSPLHF. The CDR3 bases are TGTGCCAGCATGGGAAGTGGTGGAACTAAGAATTCACCCCTCCACTTT. V gene TRBV6-6 combines with J gene TRBJ1-6; D unresolved. Deletions cut 7 bases from V and 7 bases from J, with 20 bases between. Germline lookup yields CDR1 MNHNY and CDR2 SVGAGI (reference sequence). The CDR3 consists of 16 residues.